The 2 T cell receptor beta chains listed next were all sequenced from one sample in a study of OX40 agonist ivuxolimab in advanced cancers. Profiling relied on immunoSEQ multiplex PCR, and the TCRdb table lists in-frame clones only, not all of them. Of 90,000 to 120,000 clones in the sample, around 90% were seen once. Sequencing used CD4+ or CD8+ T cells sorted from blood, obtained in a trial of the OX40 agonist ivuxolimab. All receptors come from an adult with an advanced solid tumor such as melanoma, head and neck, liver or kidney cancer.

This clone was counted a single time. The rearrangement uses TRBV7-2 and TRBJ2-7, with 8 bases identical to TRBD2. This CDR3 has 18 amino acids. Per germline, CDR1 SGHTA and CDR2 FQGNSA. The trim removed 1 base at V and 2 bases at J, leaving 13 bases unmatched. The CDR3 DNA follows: TGTGCCAGCAGCTTAGTTTGGGGTGGACTAGCAGTAACCTACGAGCAGTACTTC. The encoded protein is CASSLVWGGLAVTYEQYF. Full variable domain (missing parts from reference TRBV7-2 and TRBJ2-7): GAGVSQSPSNKVTEKGKDVELRCDPISGHTALYWYRQSLGQGLEFLIYFQGNSAPDKSGLPSDRFSAERTGGSVSTLTIQRTQQEDSAVYLCASSLVWGGLAVTYEQYFGPGTRLTVT.

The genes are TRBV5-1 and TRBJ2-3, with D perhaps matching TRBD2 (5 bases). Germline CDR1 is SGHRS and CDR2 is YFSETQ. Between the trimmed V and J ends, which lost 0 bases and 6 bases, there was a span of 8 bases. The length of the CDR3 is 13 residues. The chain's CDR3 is CASSLVAGDTQYF. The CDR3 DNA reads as TGCGCCAGCAGCTTGGTCGCGGGCGATACGCAGTATTTT. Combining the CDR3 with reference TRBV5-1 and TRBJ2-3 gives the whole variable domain KAGVTQTPRYLIKTRGQQVTLSCSPISGHRSVSWYQQTPGQGLQFLFEYFSETQRNKGNFPGRFSGRQFSNSRSEMNVSTLELGDSALYLCASSLVAGDTQYFGPGTRLTVL.